These 20 T cell receptor beta chains were all obtained from the same sample, sequenced in a study of T cell responses to AZD1222 COVID-19 vaccine (dated by TCRdb to 2020 to 2022). Library preparation used the immunoSEQ multiplex PCR assay. TCRdb obtained this table from immuneACCESS and retained in-frame rearrangements with V and J assigned. These tables miss some clones; where compared with another copy, unresolved V genes account for less than half of the shortfall, and the remainder is unexplained. The sample table shows roughly 80,000 clones, and roughly 90% are seen once. 1.3% to 1.5% of the sample goes to the ten largest clones. This specimen's time point label, interpreted: about 28 days (+/-7) after the second vaccine dose. The sample here was peripheral blood, taken 28 days after the second AZD1222 dose. These receptors were taken from an adult who received the AZD1222 COVID-19 vaccine.

This rearrangement joins TRBV4-2 to TRBJ1-5; D ambiguous. CDR3 size: 14 residues. Germline V gene lookup returns CDR1 LGHNA and CDR2 YNFKEQ. The ends were cut back, 5 bases at V and 4 bases at J, with 12 bases in the middle. As DNA, the CDR3 is TGTGCCAGCAGCAATGAGGGTATAAATCAGCCCCAGCATTTT. Protein: CASSNEGINQPQHF.

CDR3 residues: CASDRQGAVEQFF. The CDR3 coding sequence is TGTGCCAGCGATCGACAGGGGGCCGTTGAGCAGTTCTTC. V gene TRBV2 combines with J gene TRBJ2-1; 10 bases are a match to TRBD1. The germline V gene encodes CDR1 SNHLY and CDR2 FYNNEI. There are 13 residues in the CDR3. With 8 bases clipped from V and 9 bases from J, the junction kept 7 bases outside the gene matches.

V and J are TRBV20-1 and TRBJ2-7; the D gene is possibly TRBD1 (5 bases). The V end was cut by 7 bases, the J end by 7 bases, with 14 bases between. In germline, CDR1 is DFQATT, CDR2 SNEGSKA (reference sequence). This CDR3 comprises 11 residues. The CDR3 DNA follows: TGCAGTGTAGGACAAGTCCTTGAGCAGTACTTC. Translating it yields CSVGQVLEQYF.

This clone was seen just once. The J gene is TRBJ1-5, the V gene TRBV9, with a weak D call TRBD1 (6 bases). The CDR3 totals 21 residues. CDR1 is SGDLS, CDR2 YYNGEE, per germline. V lost 0 bases and J lost 2, with 27 bases in between. The CDR3 loop reads CASSVEHREPKPQGRNQPQHF. CDR3 nucleotide sequence: TGTGCCAGCAGCGTAGAACACAGGGAGCCTAAACCCCAGGGTCGCAATCAGCCCCAGCATTTT.

The V and J genes are TRBV6-1 and TRBJ1-2, with D possibly TRBD1 on 5 matching bases. This CDR3 region has 14 residues. CDR1 and CDR2 from the germline V gene are MNHNS and SASEGT. The V and J ends lost 3 bases and 1 base respectively, with 9 bases between them. The CDR3, as DNA: TGTGCCAGCAGTGAGGGACGGAATAACTATGGCTACACCTTC. Residues: CASSEGRNNYGYTF.

The J gene is TRBJ2-7, the V gene TRBV28; D is tentatively TRBD1 or TRBD2 (5 bases each). Per germline, CDR1 MDHEN and CDR2 SYDVKM. The CDR3 is 14 residues long. The V end was cut by 5 bases, the J end by 2 bases, with 13 bases between. The CDR3 DNA reads as TGTGCCAGCAGTCCGAGGGGCCGGGCCTACGAGCAGTACTTC. Translated: CASSPRGRAYEQYF. The full variable domain, completed using reference TRBV28 and TRBJ2-7, is DVKVTQSSRYLVKRTGEKVFLECVQDMDHENMFWYRQDPGLGLRLIYFSYDVKMKEKGDIPEGYSVSREKKERFSLILESASTNQTSMYLCASSPRGRAYEQYFGPGTRLTVT.

The chain links TRBV10-3 to TRBJ1-4, with D tentatively TRBD1 (5 bases). Germline values: CDR1 ENHRY, CDR2 SYGVKD. V gave up 0 bases and J gave up 1 base, with 12 bases separating them. The CDR3 has 17 amino acids. The DNA for the CDR3 is TGTGCCATCAGTGAGTCCGTTGTGGGGGGAACTAATGAAAAACTGTTTTTT. Translating it yields CAISESVVGGTNEKLFF.

The V call is TRBV24-1, the J call TRBJ1-3, with no clear D. V was trimmed by 5 bases and J by 0 bases, leaving 10 bases between them. The CDR3 consists of 15 residues. Germline-derived CDR1 and CDR2 are KGHDR and SFDVKD. The CDR3 protein is CATSASGSSGNTIYF. The CDR3 bases are TGTGCCACCAGTGCCTCGGGGAGCTCTGGAAACACCATATATTTT.

V is TRBV28 and J is TRBJ1-1; no firm D call. V was pared by 2 bases and J by 5 bases, with 12 bases between. CDR3 length: 14 amino acids. CDR1 and CDR2 from the germline V gene are MDHEN and SYDVKM. The CDR3 nucleotides are TGTGCCAGCAGTTTACCCACCTCTTTGACTGAAGCTTTCTTT. Residues: CASSLPTSLTEAFF.

In its sample, this clone was seen once. The V gene is TRBV5-4, the J gene TRBJ2-5; D is possibly TRBD1 or TRBD2 (7 bases each). The germline V gene encodes CDR1 SGHNT and CDR2 YYREEE (reference sequence). Trimming took 5 bases from V and 2 from J, leaving 16 bases between them. The CDR3 extends over 15 amino acids. Written as DNA, the CDR3 is TGTGCCAGCAGGCAGGGGGGGATCACTCAAGAGACCCAGTACTTC. Translated, it gives CASRQGGITQETQYF.

V is TRBV6-5 and J is TRBJ1-1; TRBD1 aligns across 8 bases. The CDR3 runs to 15 residues. In germline, CDR1 is MNHEY, CDR2 SVGAGI. After removal of 5 bases from V and 1 base from J, the junction contained 6 bases not matched to a gene. The CDR3 reads CASSIQGVRNTEAFF. The DNA for the CDR3 is TGTGCCAGCAGTATACAGGGGGTAAGGAACACTGAAGCTTTCTTT.

The chain couples TRBV6-5 to TRBJ1-2; 10 bases are shared with TRBD1. With 2 bases clipped from V and 14 bases from J, the junction kept 8 bases outside the gene matches. The CDR3 sequence is 13 residues long. Germline V lookup: CDR1 MNHEY, CDR2 SVGAGI. The DNA for the CDR3 is TGTGCCAGCAGTTACACCGGCGCGGGACAGGGGACCTTC. Its protein product is CASSYTGAGQGTF.

This chain uses TRBV18 with TRBJ1-1; 10 positions agree with TRBD1. Losses at the gene ends were 2 bases for V and 4 bases for J; bases not matched to a gene: 4. The CDR3 extends over 15 amino acids. Germline-derived CDR1 and CDR2 are KGHSH and LQKENI. This CDR3 reads CASSPGDRGGTEAFF. The CDR3 bases are TGTGCCAGCTCACCAGGGGACAGGGGCGGCACTGAAGCTTTCTTT.

The chain uses TRBV18 and TRBJ2-6; D not certain. The CDR3 spans 15 residues. Trimming pared 4 bases from V and 4 bases from J, leaving 11 bases between. From germline, CDR1 is KGHSH and CDR2 LQKENI. CDR3 in amino acids: CASSLREDGANVLTF. The CDR3 DNA reads TGTGCCAGCTCACTAAGGGAAGACGGGGCCAACGTCCTGACTTTC.

The chain has TRBV6-5 and TRBJ2-3; D tentatively reads TRBD1 or TRBD2 (6 bases each). The germline CDR1 and CDR2 sequences are MNHEY and SVGAGI. The CDR3 loop spans 13 amino acids. V lost 4 bases and J 6 bases, leaving 11 bases between the germline ends. CDR3 sequence (DNA): TGTGCCAGCAGTTCACAGGGACTGGATACGCAGTATTTT. Its translation is CASSSQGLDTQYF.

The chain is built from TRBV6-7 and TRBJ2-5; D ambiguous. TRBV6-7 is an ORF for which the function is uncertain. The germline V and J ends were trimmed by 2 bases and 5 bases, with 3 bases remaining between them. The CDR3 covers 11 residues. The CDR3 coding sequence is TGTGCCAGCAGTTACGGGGAGACCCAGTACTTC. Translating gives CASSYGETQYF.

This clone was found a few times. The rearrangement links TRBV3-1 (or the pseudogene TRBV3-2) to TRBJ1-3; 8 positions agree with TRBD1. V shed 2 bases and J 1 base; nucleotides not matched to a gene: 1. CDR3 size: 15 residues. From germline, CDR1 is LGHDT and CDR2 YNNKEL (reference sequence). CDR3 nucleotides: TGTGCCAGCAGCCAACAGGGGGCATCTGGAAACACCATATATTTT. Translating gives CASSQQGASGNTIYF.

V is TRBV7-2 and J is TRBJ1-1; unclear D gene. Germline loops: CDR1 SGHTA, CDR2 FQGNSA. Between the trimmed V and J ends, which lost 1 base and 1 base, there was a span of 10 bases. The CDR3 has 15 residues. The CDR3 spells CASSLEELENTEAFF. For the CDR3, the DNA is TGTGCCAGCAGCTTAGAAGAACTGGAGAACACTGAAGCTTTCTTT.

The CDR3 loop reads CASSLDLQPNTIYF. The CDR3 DNA reads TGCGCCAGCAGCTTGGATTTACAGCCAAACACCATATATTTT. The chain combines TRBV5-1 with TRBJ1-3; the D is unclear. V lost 0 bases, J lost 6 bases, and 10 bases lay in between. CDR1 and CDR2 (germline): SGHRS, YFSETQ. The CDR3 runs to 14 residues.

J is TRBJ2-2 and V is TRBV5-1; D gene unclear. Germline lookup yields CDR1 SGHRS and CDR2 YFSETQ. V was pared by 2 bases and J by 1 base, with 6 bases between. The CDR3 spans 14 residues. The CDR3 coding sequence is TGCGCCAGCAGCTTTAACAGGAACACCGGGGAGCTGTTTTTT. The encoded protein is CASSFNRNTGELFF.